Sequencing of this T cell receptor beta chain was carried out in a study of control samples from healthy donors and cancer patients. The germline V and J ends were trimmed by 3 bases and 5 bases, with 13 bases remaining between them. Looked up from germline, CDR1 is SGHAT and CDR2 is FQNNGV. The CDR3 totals 15 residues. Clones were read by immunoSEQ multiplex PCR, and TCRdb kept only the in-frame ones, dropping some. In the table there are about 48,000 clones, over 90% of which are singletons. The source of this sequence is a woman aged 45-60 years with head and neck cancer. The V gene is TRBV11-2, the J gene TRBJ2-2, with D possibly TRBD2 on 6 matching bases. Sequenced: PBMCs. The CDR3 coding sequence is TGTGCCAGCAGCTTGGGGAGGTTAATGACCGGGGAGCTGTTTTTT. It specifies CASSLGRLMTGELFF.